This T cell receptor beta chain comes out of a study of T cell changes during pregnancy in multiple sclerosis. Data came from immunoSEQ multiplex PCR; TCRdb stores just in-frame clones and leaves some out. Of 40,000 to 50,000 clones detected, less than 95% appear once; the ten largest clones hold roughly 10%. The CDR3 covers 16 residues. The V gene end was trimmed by 5 bases and the J gene end by 5 bases; junction bases not matched to a gene: 8. Germline V lookup: CDR1 SGHVS, CDR2 FNYEAQ. The sample consisted of CD8+ T cells from peripheral blood mononuclear cells, taken in the first trimester of pregnancy. V usage is TRBV7-6 and J usage is TRBJ2-1, with 11 bases matching TRBD2. The sequence derives from a female donor with multiple sclerosis, enrolled in a pregnancy study. The CDR3 sequence: CASSDSGTSGHNEQFF. The CDR3 nucleotides are TGTGCCAGCAGCGACTCCGGGACTAGCGGACACAATGAGCAGTTCTTC. Based on the CDR3 plus reference TRBV7-6 and TRBJ2-1, the full variable domain is GAGVSQSPRYKVTKRGQDVALRCDPISGHVSLYWYRQALGQGPEFLTYFNYEAQQDKSGLPNDRFSAERPEGSISTLTIQRTEQRDSAMYRCASSDSGTSGHNEQFFGPGTRLTVL.